This TCR beta chain was sequenced in a study of shared clonotypes between healthy human individuals. Study-wide points: What rarefaction showed was incomplete sorted-subset sequencing despite large depth. Estimated richness was generally greater in naive than memory subsets.

Healthy adults negative for HIV, lacking recent acute infections or vaccinations, served as donors. A word on this clone: Antigen specificity is unknown.

The material for each subset, its genomic DNA, was split evenly across several immunoSEQ plates. Using immunoSEQ multiplex PCR, the repertoire was profiled, and TCRdb retains in-frame clones only, with some absent. In the table there are a few million clones, roughly 92% of which are singletons. The receptor was isolated from a man aged 18 to 30 in good health. Sample: naive CD4+ T cells sorted from blood. Subset meaning: CD45RA+ positively selected.

The CDR3 reads CASSLSGPQTQYF. CDR3 coding DNA: TGTGCCAGCAGTTTATCTGGTCCCCAGACCCAGTACTTC. This rearrangement joins TRBV28 to TRBJ2-5; D is undetermined. Germline lookup yields CDR1 MDHEN and CDR2 SYDVKM. This CDR3 is 13 amino acids long. V was clipped by 1 base and J by 6 bases, with 9 bases between them.